Shown below are 3 T cell receptor beta chains from a single sample sequenced in a study of regulatory T cells in long-lasting Graves disease. Assembly of TCR beta libraries relied on iRepertoire HTBI primers together with Arm-PCR of CDR3 regions. TCRdb independently ran MiXCR on the multiplex PCR reads; one entry per CDR3 protein. The data contain approximately 470,000 distinct CDR3 sequences, around 15% of them singletons. Stated time point: newly diagnosed GD, antithyroid drugs for less than 3 months. With RNA extracted from PBMCs as input, the TCR library was made. In addition, the sample was reused for a study of T cells in Graves' hyperthyroidism and ophthalmopathy.

The sequencing here drew on peripheral blood mononuclear cells (PBMCs), taken at new diagnosis, from a patient treated with antithyroid drugs. Receptor source: a man in his forties with Graves disease.

This clonotype was seen many times. The rearrangement uses TRBV7-8 and TRBJ2-3; 10 nucleotides align to TRBD2. The CDR3 spans 16 residues. CDR1 is SGHVS, CDR2 FQNEAQ, per germline. V gave up 5 bases and J gave up 7 bases; unmatched junction bases: 12. DNA of the CDR3: TGTGCCAGCAGCAAAGGGTGGCTAGCGGGAGCAAATACGCAGTATTTT. Translation gives CASSKGWLAGANTQYF.

The chain recombines TRBV3-1 with TRBJ2-5; 7 bases align to TRBD2. The CDR3 is 13 amino acids. Germline CDR1 LGHDT, CDR2 YNNKEL (reference sequence). J gave up 7 bases and V 1 base, and 3 bases lay outside the gene matches. For the CDR3, the DNA is TGTGCCAGCAGCCAAGGACTAGCTGGGACCCAGTACTTC. Residues: CASSQGLAGTQYF.

This clonotype was counted ten times or more. This rearrangement joins TRBV2 to TRBJ2-7; D is undetermined. V lost 4 bases and J 2 bases, leaving 12 bases between the germline ends. This CDR3 contains 14 residues. The germline V gene encodes CDR1 SNHLY and CDR2 FYNNEI. Here the CDR3 reads CASSGIGRPYEQYF. The CDR3 DNA reads TGTGCCAGCAGTGGGATCGGCAGACCCTACGAGCAGTACTTC.